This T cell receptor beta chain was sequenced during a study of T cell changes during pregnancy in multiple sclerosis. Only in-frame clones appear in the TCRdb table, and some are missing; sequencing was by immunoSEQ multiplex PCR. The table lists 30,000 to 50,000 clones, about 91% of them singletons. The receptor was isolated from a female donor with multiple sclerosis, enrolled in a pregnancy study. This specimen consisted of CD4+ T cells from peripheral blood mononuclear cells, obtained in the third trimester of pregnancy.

CDR3 amino acids: CATAPGLAGASYEQYF. Written as DNA, the CDR3 is TGTGCCACCGCCCCTGGGCTAGCGGGAGCAAGCTACGAGCAGTACTTC. J is TRBJ2-7 and V is TRBV5-4, with 10 nucleotides matching TRBD2. Unmatched junction bases numbered 15, after V lost 9 bases and J lost 3 bases. CDR1 SGHNT and CDR2 YYREEE come from the germline V gene (reference sequence). The CDR3 has 16 amino acids.